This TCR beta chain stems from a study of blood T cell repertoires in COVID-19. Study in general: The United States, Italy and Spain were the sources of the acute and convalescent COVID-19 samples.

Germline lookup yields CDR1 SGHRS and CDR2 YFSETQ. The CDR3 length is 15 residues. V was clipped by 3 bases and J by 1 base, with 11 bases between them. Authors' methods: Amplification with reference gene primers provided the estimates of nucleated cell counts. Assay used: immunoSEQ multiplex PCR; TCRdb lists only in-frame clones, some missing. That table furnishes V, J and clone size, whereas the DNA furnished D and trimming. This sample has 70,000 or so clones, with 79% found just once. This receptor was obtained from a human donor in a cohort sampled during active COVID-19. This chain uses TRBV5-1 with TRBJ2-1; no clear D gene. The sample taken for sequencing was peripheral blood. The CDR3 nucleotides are TGCGCCAGCAGCTCCTCGACGGGTTCCTACAATGAGCAGTTCTTC. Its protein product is CASSSSTGSYNEQFF.